This T cell receptor (beta chain) was sequenced for a study of T-cell memory formation after mild COVID-19. Regarding the study as a whole: Pre-infection memory showed some responding clones, and this suggested that cross-reactive memory joined. Contracting CD4+ clones sat mainly in CM and EM; CD8+ in EMRA.

Trimming removed 1 base from V and 5 bases from J; junction bases left unmatched: 4. CDR1 is SGHNT and CDR2 is YENEEA in the germline V gene. The CDR3 has 15 residues. With regard to this clonotype: What it binds is not known.

It was 5'RACE with constant-segment primers that produced the TCR alpha and TCR beta cDNA libraries, which carried sample barcodes and UMIs. TCRdb analysed the 5' RACE reads with MiXCR anew, one entry per CDR3 protein. Altogether about 190,000 distinct CDR3 sequences are present, approximately 30% being singletons, with the ten largest covering about an eighth. V is TRBV11-3 and J is TRBJ2-1; TRBD2 aligns across 8 bases. Sequenced material: PBMCs or a T cell subset sorted from them (not recorded which). The TCR originated in an adult woman who had mild COVID-19 (a few samples of this study predate the infection). Cell type and time point are not known. CDR3 region: CASSLVAGKDNEQFF. The CDR3 nucleotides are TGTGCCAGCAGCTTAGTAGCGGGAAAGGACAATGAGCAGTTCTTC.